This entry features one TCR beta chain sequence. The antigen it binds to is not known. It has no much larger one-base neighbor in the sample; base qualities were not kept. The sample comes from a study of response to subunit inactivated influenza vaccine (dated by TCRdb to 2016 to 2019). Notes on the research overall: Deep quantitative profiling of the T cell receptor repertoire was used in the study to follow responses to a trivalent subunit inactivated influenza vaccine. Overall study results and their limits: The authors suggested that each seasonal influenza vaccination may recruit only a limited number of new T cells.

The library relied on RT-PCR. TCRdb lists the instrument as Illumina HiSeq 2500. In-frame beta chains were kept once TCRdb had trimmed the public reads at Q25 with fastp and called clones with MiXCR. When rows share a CDR3 protein, they turn into one entry using the most common DNA and genes. The sample yields fewer than 600,000 distinct CDR3 sequences; approximately 7.2% were counted once. The top ten constitute around 14% of the sample. The TCR sequence derives from a man aged 50-75 years who received an inactivated influenza vaccine. Donor details come from another sample of the same person, matched by shared clones. Sequenced material: PBMCs from blood, taken less than 30 months after vaccination.

The CDR3 sequence is CASSTHGQGGPYEQYF. The DNA is as follows: TGTGCCAGCAGCACCCACGGACAGGGCGGGCCCTACGAGCAGTACTTC. Rearrangement joined TRBV28 to TRBJ2-7; 8 bases in between match TRBD1. The CDR3 measures 16 amino acids from cysteine to phenylalanine. The read is trimmed to its CDR3 DNA, 48 bases read in frame from base 1. Here V drops 6 bases and J drops 2 bases, and the junction holds 12 bases not matched to any gene. CDR1 and CDR2, looked up from the germline V gene, are MDHEN and SYDVKM. The reference TRBV28 and TRBJ2-7 proteins fill in what lies around the CDR3, so the full variable domain reads DVKVTQSSRYLVKRTGEKVFLECVQDMDHENMFWYRQDPGLGLRLIYFSYDVKMKEKGDIPEGYSVSREKKERFSLILESASTNQTSMYLCASSTHGQGGPYEQYFGPGTRLTVT.